The present entry profiles one T cell receptor beta chain with its context. This clonotype was picked up a small number of times. The antigen it recognizes is unknown. Within one base of it there is no much larger clone, and no base qualities were kept. The instrument given in TCRdb is Illumina HiSeq 1500. TCRdb redid the processing of the public reads, applying fastp at Q25 and MiXCR, and retained in-frame beta chains. Each entry merges the rows of one CDR3 protein and shows their most common DNA and genes. The sample records around 130,000 distinct CDR3 sequences, more than 20% of which are singletons. The top ten constitute 30% to 40% of the sample. These data come from a study of T cell repertoires in cytomegalovirus infection (dated by TCRdb to between 2018 and 2021). Background for the entire study: Donor HLA type was relevant to the analysis, as public TCR beta signatures indicated carriage of CMV infection together with the matching HLA type.

The CDR3 runs 15 amino acids, cysteine and phenylalanine included. The read is trimmed to its CDR3 DNA, 45 bases read in frame from base 1. The germline V gene (reference sequence) sets CDR1 to MNHEY and CDR2 to SMNVEV. Trimming accounts for 8 bases at V and 1 base at J, while the number of junction bases matched to no gene is 8. Beyond this particular receptor, the publication reports: Cumulative frequency of public TCR beta family members discriminated carriers of CMV infection plus the relevant HLA type in this cohort and an independent approximately 340-donor cohort. The ex vivo response was dominated by HLA-C-restricted CMV-specific TCR beta clonotypes, which also provided the single most frequent clonotype in two of eight donors.

The chain was built from TRBV27 and TRBJ2-4, with 7 bases in between that match TRBD2. The origin of this receptor is a human donor in good health (CMV status not recorded). Some clones in this sample may be carry-over from other donors' samples. The material sequenced was PBMCs, sequenced either directly or after in vitro stimulation (not recorded which). This receptor has the CDR3 CASWGGTGAKNIQYF. The DNA reads TGTGCCAGCTGGGGGGGGACGGGCGCCAAAAACATTCAGTACTTC.